This entry features one TCR beta chain sequence. This entry comes from a study of radiotherapy plus CTLA-4 blockade in lung cancer. Study background: The study recorded objective responses in around 18% of patients and disease control in roughly 34%.

Assay: immunoSEQ multiplex PCR; the TCRdb copy retains only in-frame clones and omits some. Found here are 15,000 or so clones, around 67% of them singletons; the top ten hold 46%. The CDR3 totals 17 residues. The germline gives CDR1 SGHVS, CDR2 FNYEAQ. With 2 bases clipped from V and 6 bases from J, the junction kept 9 bases outside the gene matches. Sequences were derived from peripheral blood, sampled from a patient treated with radiotherapy plus ipilimumab. J is TRBJ2-2 and V is TRBV7-6; 10 bases agree with TRBD1. The TCR comes from a human donor with non-small cell lung cancer whose response to radiotherapy plus ipilimumab could not be evaluated. The CDR3 sequence: CASSLTRPGQGPGELFF. Written as DNA, the CDR3 is TGTGCCAGCAGCTTAACCAGGCCGGGACAGGGGCCCGGGGAGCTGTTTTTT.